A single sample gave rise to the 18 T cell receptor beta chains below, sequenced in a study of blood T cell repertoires in COVID-19. Sequencing was performed with immunoSEQ multiplex PCR; in TCRdb, only in-frame clones are kept and a portion is missing. The table includes under 200,000 clones, 88% detected once. The sample consisted of peripheral blood. The receptors stem from a man in his fifties or sixties with acute or convalescent COVID-19.

In the case of this clone: The sample contains more than one DNA sequence encoding this CDR3. The CDR3 sequence: CASSESGRGQETQYF. CDR3 in DNA: TGCGCCAGCAGTGAGTCGGGCAGGGGACAAGAGACCCAGTACTTC. The chain combines TRBV10-1 with TRBJ2-5; D may be TRBD1 (6 bases). Trimming left V 0 bases short and J 2 bases short, with 10 bases between. This CDR3 has 15 residues. CDR1 and CDR2 from the germline V gene are WNHNN and SYGVQD (reference sequence).

The chain has TRBV10-3 and TRBJ2-5; 7 bases agree with TRBD1. The CDR3 length is 12 residues. Germline V CDR1 and CDR2: ENHRY, SYGVKD. J was trimmed by 5 bases and V by 6 bases; bases with no gene match: 3. The CDR3 DNA is TGTGCCATCAGGCAACAGGGGGAGACCCAGTACTTC. This gives the protein CAIRQQGETQYF.

Written as DNA, the CDR3 is TGTGCCAGCAGTGCCAGAAATAGCAATCAGCCCCAGCATTTT. Protein sequence: CASSARNSNQPQHF. The chain uses TRBV2 and TRBJ1-5, with D unclear. This CDR3 has 14 residues. Germline CDR1 and CDR2: SNHLY and FYNNEI. Trimming took 4 bases from V and 0 from J, leaving 7 bases between them.

This rearrangement joins TRBV5-1 to TRBJ1-4; D is perhaps TRBD1 (6 bases). Trimming took off 2 bases at V and 7 bases at J, with 9 bases between the two ends. The CDR3 runs to 13 residues. The germline gives CDR1 SGHRS, CDR2 YFSETQ. The CDR3 DNA sequence: TGCGCCAGCAGCTTAACAGGGAGTGAAAAACTGTTTTTT. It encodes CASSLTGSEKLFF.

This chain links TRBV28 with TRBJ2-5; weak D call: TRBD1 (6 bases). V was shortened by 5 bases and J by 10 bases, with 20 bases between the two germline ends. The CDR3 is made up of 14 amino acids. Germline CDR1 MDHEN, CDR2 SYDVKM. The CDR3 coding sequence is TGTGCCAGCAGTCTTCAGGGAGCCCAAGGGGGCCAGTACTTC. This encodes CASSLQGAQGGQYF.

The V and J genes are TRBV5-4 and TRBJ1-6; TRBD1 aligns across 8 bases. This CDR3 contains 15 residues. The J segment lost 5 bases and the V segment lost 3 bases, leaving 4 bases of the junction unmatched. The germline V gene encodes CDR1 SGHNT and CDR2 YYREEE (reference sequence). The CDR3 sequence is CASSWDRRNNSPLHF. The CDR3 nucleotides are TGTGCCAGCAGCTGGGACAGGAGGAATAATTCACCCCTCCACTTT.

CDR3 DNA: TGTGCCTGGAGTCACAGTGGGTCGGTTTACGAGCAGTACGTC. Its protein product is CAWSHSGSVYEQYV. V is TRBV30 and J is TRBJ2-7; D gene uncertain. Germline lookup yields CDR1 GTSNPN and CDR2 SVGIG (reference sequence). V lost 2 bases, J lost 4 bases, and 15 bases lay in between. CDR3 length equals 14 residues.

This clone was detected only once. One end of the junction does not line up with germline, which may come from a read error. The chain links TRBV6-4 to TRBJ2-1; 10 bases align to TRBD2. The CDR3 totals 13 residues. CDR1 is MRHNA, CDR2 SNTAGT, per germline. CDR3 residues: CASSDSLAGVSVF. The CDR3, as DNA: TGTGCCAGCAGTGACTCCCTAGCGGGGGTCTCAGTCTTC.

The chain links TRBV7-8 to TRBJ1-6; the D is unclear. Germline CDR1 SGHVS, CDR2 FQNEAQ. V was trimmed by 0 bases and J by 8 bases, leaving 11 bases between them. The CDR3 contains 15 residues. The CDR3: CASSLATRGDSPLHF. Written as DNA, the CDR3 is TGTGCCAGCAGCTTAGCAACCCGAGGCGATTCACCCCTCCACTTT.

This chain uses TRBV7-9 with TRBJ1-1; D is undetermined. Germline CDR1 is SEHNR and CDR2 is FQNEAQ (reference sequence). The CDR3 spans 15 residues. Deletions cut 0 bases from V and 4 bases from J, with 12 bases between. Written as DNA, the CDR3 is TGTGCCAGCAGCTTAGCGGGCACCCTCGCCACTGAAGCTTTCTTT. This encodes CASSLAGTLATEAFF.

V and J are TRBV24-1 and TRBJ2-5; 8 bases align to TRBD1. This CDR3 region has 15 residues. The trim removed 5 bases at V and 0 bases at J, leaving 4 bases unmatched. CDR1 is KGHDR, CDR2 SFDVKD, per germline. The CDR3 loop reads CATSAQGANQETQYF. The CDR3 region has the DNA TGTGCCACCAGTGCTCAGGGGGCTAACCAAGAGACCCAGTACTTC.

The chain joins TRBV11-2 to TRBJ2-5; no clear D. V dropped 5 bases and J dropped 1 base, with 11 bases sitting between them. Per germline, CDR1 SGHAT and CDR2 FQNNGV. This CDR3 is 14 amino acids long. The CDR3 loop is CASSLGPRQETQYF. The CDR3, as DNA: TGTGCCAGCAGCCTGGGCCCTCGCCAAGAGACCCAGTACTTC.

In its sample, this clone was seen a few times. The same CDR3 is also encoded by other DNA sequences in this sample. V is TRBV7-3 and J is TRBJ1-1; possibly TRBD1 for D (5 bases). The V gene's germline CDR1 is SGHTA and CDR2 FQGTGA. This CDR3 region has 13 residues. Between the trimmed V and J ends, which lost 5 bases and 4 bases, there was a span of 11 bases. CDR3 protein: CASSPSGGTEAFF. The DNA for the CDR3 is TGTGCCAGCAGCCCATCGGGGGGCACTGAAGCTTTCTTT.

This chain links TRBV30 with TRBJ1-2; D might be TRBD1 (5 bases). The germline gives CDR1 GTSNPN, CDR2 SVGIG (reference sequence). The CDR3 is 12 amino acids. Trimming cost V 4 bases and J 4 bases, with 10 bases left between them. The CDR3 DNA is TGTGCCTGGAACTGGGGGGGCTATGGCTACACCTTC. Translation gives CAWNWGGYGYTF.

This clone was found a few times. This rearrangement joins TRBV5-1 to TRBJ1-3; TRBD1 agrees at 12 bases. Trimming at V came to 2 bases and at J to 2 bases, leaving 2 bases not matched to a gene. The CDR3 has 16 amino acids. Germline V gene data show CDR1 as SGHRS and CDR2 as YFSETQ. CDR3 amino acids: CASSFGTGGAGNTIYF. The CDR3 region has the DNA TGCGCCAGCAGCTTCGGGACAGGGGGCGCTGGAAACACCATATATTTT. The variable domain in full, with the rest retrieved from reference TRBV5-1 and TRBJ1-3, is KAGVTQTPRYLIKTRGQQVTLSCSPISGHRSVSWYQQTPGQGLQFLFEYFSETQRNKGNFPGRFSGRQFSNSRSEMNVSTLELGDSALYLCASSFGTGGAGNTIYFGEGSWLTVV.

V usage is TRBV5-8 and J usage is TRBJ2-5; a possible D gene is TRBD1 (5 bases). Trimming took 4 bases from V and 1 from J, leaving 17 bases between them. The V gene's germline CDR1 is SGHTS and CDR2 YDEGEE. This CDR3 region has 16 residues. CDR3 in DNA: TGTGCCAGCAGCCAGATACGAGACAGCTTCCAAGAGACCCAGTACTTC. Amino acid sequence: CASSQIRDSFQETQYF.

This clone came up a few times. This sequence joins TRBV6-5 and TRBJ1-3; 7 bases are a match to TRBD1. Germline CDR1 reads MNHEY; CDR2 reads SVGAGI. The CDR3 extends over 15 amino acids. V dropped 2 bases and J dropped 4; count of bases not matched to a gene: 5. CDR3 residues: CASSYAGGIGNTIYF. The DNA of the CDR3 is TGTGCCAGCAGTTACGCAGGGGGGATCGGAAACACCATATATTTT.

A single count supports this clone. The CDR3 loop is CASSPRTGSSAFF. DNA for the CDR3: TGCGCCAGCAGCCCCCGGACAGGGTCGTCGGCTTTCTTT. The genes are TRBV5-1 and TRBJ1-1; 8 nucleotides agree with TRBD1. The germline gives CDR1 SGHRS, CDR2 YFSETQ. V shed 4 bases, J shed 11 bases, and the junction held 10 bases outside the gene matches. This CDR3 contains 13 residues. Supplemented by reference TRBV5-1 and TRBJ1-1, the full variable domain reads KAGVTQTPRYLIKTRGQQVTLSCSPISGHRSVSWYQQTPGQGLQFLFEYFSETQRNKGNFPGRFSGRQFSNSRSEMNVSTLELGDSALYLCASSPRTGSSAFFGQGTRLTVV.